The clone carrying this T cell receptor beta chain appeared many times. Its target is not known. Trimming pared 2 bases from V and 2 bases from J, leaving 10 bases between. The CDR3 has 14 amino acids. Per germline, CDR1 SGHTA and CDR2 FQGTGA. Amplicons of TCR beta CDR3 were generated from genomic DNA by two-round multiplex PCR. First-round PCR employed TRBV- and TRBJ-specific primers for each gene. TCRdb re-called the multiplex PCR reads with MiXCR, one entry per CDR3 protein. There are tens of thousands of distinct CDR3 sequences in the sample; roughly 29% occur only once, and 6% to 9% lies in the top ten. This entry belongs to a study of prognosis after radiotherapy for stage I lung cancer. Overall study: SBRT was given in 3 to 5 fractions at a biologically effective dose of at least 100 Gy as radiotherapy.

Study findings and constraints: A drop in unique TCR clone counts was seen after stereotactic body radiation therapy, median around 10,000 versus 6,500.

The receptor comes from a donor aged 50 or older with non-small cell lung cancer. V is TRBV7-3 and J is TRBJ2-7; D remains unclear. The sequencing here drew on PBMCs, taken before or after stereotactic body radiation therapy (not recorded which). Here the CDR3 DNA reads TGTGCCAGCAGCTTATATTCAGGTCCCTACGAGCAGTACTTC. It yields the protein CASSLYSGPYEQYF.